This entry concerns a single T cell receptor beta chain. This sample was taken from a study of PD-L1 blockade in urothelial cancer. Clones were sequenced by immunoSEQ multiplex PCR, and TCRdb holds only the in-frame ones, with some missing. The sample holds more than 65,000 clones; roughly 90% are singletons and the top ten take over 5%. Germline-derived CDR1 and CDR2 are ENHRY and SYGVKD. Trimming removed 6 bases from V and 6 bases from J; junction bases left unmatched: 7. This CDR3 contains 13 residues. The clonotype comes from a woman in her sixties or seventies with urothelial cancer. The input for sequencing was PBMCs, taken around atezolizumab (anti-PD-L1) treatment. The chain couples TRBV10-3 to TRBJ2-5; 7 nucleotides align to TRBD2. The DNA of the CDR3 is TGTGCCATCAGCGGCTCCGGGGGGAAGACCCAGTACTTC. Residues: CAISGSGGKTQYF.